Following are 3 T cell receptor beta chains from one sample sequenced in a study of memory CD4+ T cells and cytomegalovirus serostatus. The sort gate was single viable CD3+CD4+CD8-CD45RO+ cells for memory CD4+ T cells. Produced via immunoSEQ multiplex PCR; TCRdb's table is partial and in-frame only. The sample has 50,000 or so clones; 65% to 80% are singletons. What was sequenced was memory CD4+ T cells from blood. These receptors all stem from an adult in good health and CMV-seronegative.

V and J are TRBV5-1 and TRBJ2-1; 7 positions agree with TRBD2. CDR3 length: 14 amino acids. V shed 4 bases and J 4 bases; nucleotides not matched to a gene: 5. Germline CDR1 reads SGHRS; CDR2 reads YFSETQ. CDR3 loop: CASSPAGSYNEQFF. The CDR3 DNA is TGCGCCAGCAGCCCAGCGGGATCTTACAATGAGCAGTTCTTC. The full variable domain, in which reference TRBV5-1 and TRBJ2-1 provide the parts outside the CDR3, is KAGVTQTPRYLIKTRGQQVTLSCSPISGHRSVSWYQQTPGQGLQFLFEYFSETQRNKGNFPGRFSGRQFSNSRSEMNVSTLELGDSALYLCASSPAGSYNEQFFGPGTRLTVL.

The genes are TRBV28 and TRBJ2-1, with 10 bases that match TRBD2. Germline V lookup: CDR1 MDHEN, CDR2 SYDVKM. The junction had 6 bases not matched to a gene; V was cut back by 3 bases and J by 7 bases. This CDR3 spans 15 amino acids. CDR3 sequence: CASSFGLAVFNEQFF. CDR3 DNA: TGTGCCAGCAGTTTTGGACTAGCGGTATTTAATGAGCAGTTCTTC.

J is TRBJ1-1 and V is TRBV7-2; D may be TRBD1 (6 bases). V was shortened by 3 bases and J by 2 bases, with 10 bases between the two germline ends. Germline CDR1 reads SGHTA; CDR2 reads FQGNSA. The CDR3 length is 14 residues. In nucleotides, the CDR3 is TGTGCCAGCAGCTTTGGACAGTTAAACACTGAAGCTTTCTTT. This translates into CASSFGQLNTEAFF.